This is a list of T cell receptor beta chains from one sample in a study of shared clonotypes between healthy human individuals. TCRdb's table, derived via immunoSEQ multiplex PCR, lists solely in-frame clones and lacks some. The sample has about 480,000 clones, roughly 85% seen once. Sequencing input: PBMCs. Receptors originate from a woman between 35 and 50 years old in good health. Some clones in this sample may be carry-over from other donors' samples. Both conserved end residues are part of each CDR3. D genes are given only for firm matches. Not all rows give a size; the values are once, few, many and, for expanded clones, a class.

TRBV10-3,TRBJ2-2,-,TRBD1,TGTGCCATCGGGACAGGGTTAACCGGGGAGCTGTTTTTT,CAIGTGLTGELFF
TRBV25-1,TRBJ2-2,once,-,TGTGCCAGCCTGTCGACCGACACCGGGGAGCTGTTTTTT,CASLSTDTGELFF
TRBV30,TRBJ1-2,-,TRBD1,TGTGCCTGGAGTGTACAGGGGGGTGGTGGCTACACCTTC,CAWSVQGGGGYTF
TRBV5-1,TRBJ2-7,once,TRBD1,TGCGCCAGCAGCGCAGGGACAGATAGCTTTGTTTACGAGCAGTACTTC,CASSAGTDSFVYEQYF
TRBV7-8,TRBJ2-2,-,TRBD2,TGTGCCAGCAGCTTAGGACTAGCAAGAGGGTTTAACACCGGGGAGCTGTTTTTT,CASSLGLARGFNTGELFF
TRBV6-5,TRBJ2-7,-,-,TGTGCCAGTCGGGCGGGTGGAAACTACGAGCAGTACTTC,CASRAGGNYEQYF
TRBV10-3,TRBJ2-1,-,TRBD2,TGTGCCACCGAGGGACTAGCGGGAAATGAGCAGTTCTTC,CATEGLAGNEQFF
TRBV6-5,TRBJ2-2,once,-,TGTGCCAGCAGTTACAAAGGCACCGGGGAGCTGTTTTTT,CASSYKGTGELFF
TRBV11-2,TRBJ2-1,-,TRBD1,TGTGCCAGCAGCTTCAGGGGGAGCTCCTACAATGAGCAGTTCTTC,CASSFRGSSYNEQFF
TRBV11-3,TRBJ2-1,-,-,TGTGCCAGCAGTAAGAGCGGAAACTCCTACAATGAGCAGTTCTTC,CASSKSGNSYNEQFF
TRBV30,TRBJ2-5,-,-,TGTGCCTGGAGGCTAAGATCGGAGACCCAGTACTTC,CAWRLRSETQYF
TRBV28,TRBJ1-2,-,TRBD1,TGTGCCACAACGGGACAGGGGGAAGCTAACTATGGCTACACCTTC,CATTGQGEANYGYTF
TRBV7-3,TRBJ2-3,-,-,TGTGCCAGCAGCTTAAACGGGGCTACAGATACGCAGTATTTT,CASSLNGATDTQYF
TRBV5-1,TRBJ2-1,-,-,TGCGCCAGCAAAAGTAGAGGGAGTGAGTACAATGAGCAGTTCTTC,CASKSRGSEYNEQFF
TRBV7-3,TRBJ2-3,few,TRBD1,TGTGCCAGCAGCTCTCCAGGGGGAGCAACAGATACGCAGTATTTT,CASSSPGGATDTQYF
TRBV18,TRBJ1-1,-,TRBD1,TGTGCCAGCTCACGGGACAGTAGGAACACTGAAGCTTTCTTT,CASSRDSRNTEAFF
TRBV9,TRBJ1-1,-,-,TGTGCCAGCAGCGTTGGCCCGGGCGGCAGTGCGAACACTGAAGCTTTCTTT,CASSVGPGGSANTEAFF
TRBV29-1,TRBJ2-5,-,TRBD1,TGCAGCGTTGAGAGGGGGCAGGGCGAGGAGACCCAGTACTTC,CSVERGQGEETQYF
TRBV5-1,TRBJ1-1,-,-,TGCGCCAGCAGCTTGGCCAGGCCAGACATTGAAGCTTTCTTT,CASSLARPDIEAFF
TRBV19,TRBJ1-5,-,-,TGTGCCAGTAGACTGAGTAGCAATCAGCCCCAGCATTTT,CASRLSSNQPQHF
TRBV7-2,TRBJ2-5,-,TRBD2,TGTGCCAGCAGCAAAGGACTAGCTAAGGAGACCCAGTACTTC,CASSKGLAKETQYF
TRBV6-5,TRBJ2-5,-,TRBD1,TGTGCCAGCAGTCAACAGGGGACGATCCAAGAGACCCAGTACTTC,CASSQQGTIQETQYF
TRBV28,TRBJ2-7,-,-,TGTGCCAGCAGTTTATTAGGCAGGGTGGGGGAGCAGTACTTC,CASSLLGRVGEQYF
TRBV11-3,TRBJ2-2,-,TRBD2,TGTGCCAGCAGCTTACGTAGCGGGAGCACCGGGGAGCTGTTTTTT,CASSLRSGSTGELFF
TRBV6-5,TRBJ1-1,-,TRBD1,TGTGCCAGCAGTTACCTGTCGGACAGGGGGCTTACTGAAGCTTTCTTT,CASSYLSDRGLTEAFF
TRBV5-4,TRBJ2-1,-,-,TGTGCCAGCAGCTCCAGGGGTGCGGCCTACAATGAGCAGTTCTTC,CASSSRGAAYNEQFF
TRBV7-2,TRBJ2-3,-,TRBD2,TGTGCCAGCAGCATGTCACTAGCGGGGGGCACAGATACGCAGTATTTT,CASSMSLAGGTDTQYF
TRBV23-1,TRBJ1-2,-,-,TGCGCCAGCAGCCTACCGCCGGGCGGTCTTGGCTACACCTTC,CASSLPPGGLGYTF
TRBV30,TRBJ2-7,-,-,TGTGCCTGGTCTCGGGGTCCCACCTACGAGCAGTACTTC,CAWSRGPTYEQYF